The present T cell receptor (beta chain) was sequenced within a study of cytomegalovirus exposure and HLA in healthy donors listed by TCRdb under 2017. In the study overall: An earlier analysis of approximately 640 of the donors reported roughly 300 Gb of sequence data and more than 90 million unique TCR beta sequences from roughly 200 million T cells. The study profiled the T cell repertoires of around 700 subjects by immunosequencing and related them to cytomegalovirus serostatus. Several DR-DQ haplotypes were treated as single units for association and clustering because of strong linkage in the cohort. Among over 350 genotyped donors of the cohort, an average of about 240,000 unique TCR beta nucleotide sequences were sequenced per donor, roughly 20% of them non-productive. A later analysis re-examined previously published TCR beta repertoires from 610 or so donors and added high-resolution HLA genotyping to investigate patterns of TCR occurrence. A later genetic analysis took genome-wide SNP genotypes for about 65% of the 666 donors and used that subset as a discovery cohort. An earlier analysis of 450 to 750 of the donors used high-throughput TCR beta sequencing to judge whether each TCR beta V gene segment behaved as functional or pseudogenic. A separate validation cohort of approximately 120 different subjects was used in addition to the roughly 700-subject first cohort. The study aimed to test whether signatures of past pathogen exposure could be identified by cataloging public T cell receptors. HLA typing included class I and class II loci at four-digit resolution. High-throughput TCR immunosequencing, statistical association of individual TCRs with disease status, and machine learning were combined to predict cytomegalovirus infection status. Rather than using new phenotypic data, the later analysis identified candidate immune exposures from TCR beta sequences and from how often those sequences occurred across donors. The genetic ancestry cluster associated with self-reported Caucasian donors included 80% to 90% of the 300 to 450 genotyped donors. The number of typed donors differed by locus: about 620-630 for A, B, C, DRB1 and DQB1; approximately 530 for DQA1; some 610 for DPA1; and some 430 for DPB1. An early release covering roughly 640 HLA-typed donors comprised roughly 300 gigabases of sequencing data and roughly 86 million unique TCR sequences. Alongside the repertoire data, information on donor age, sex, ethnicity and CMV serostatus was compiled. Every discovery cohort repertoire had been produced on one sequencing platform.

Receptors were amplified or captured by the immunoSEQ multiplex PCR assay. For the multiplex PCR, a mixture combining 60 forward primers for TCR Vbeta segments and 13 reverse primers for TCR Jbeta segments was used. Amplification of the CDR3 region of rearranged TCR beta genes was performed with a multiplex PCR assay on genomic DNA. The Illumina HiSeq System was used to sequence the amplified TCR beta libraries as 87-base-pair reads. As for the original processing: In a later analysis, some 80 million unique TCR beta chains were counted across the 500 to 700 repertoires, and roughly 11 million of these chains were shared by at least two donors. To remove PCR and sequencing errors, raw reads were error-corrected and collapsed into unique sequences using a nearest-neighbor algorithm that merged closely related sequences. Alignment of CDR3 sequences to IMGT reference sequences was used to assign V, D and J gene segments. For a sequence to be retained, a match of at least six nucleotides was required to both a V gene segment and a J gene segment. Rearrangements were called productive when the CDR3 lacked stop codons and stayed in frame with V and J; all others were non-productive. CDR3 was defined according to IMGT convention as the region running from the second conserved V-encoded cysteine to the conserved J-encoded phenylalanine. The earlier analysis of about 530 of the donors excluded any sequence lacking an unambiguous match to a single V gene segment. An earlier analysis of a few hundred of the donors called V segments functional above 56.7% productive rearrangements and segregating when the between-donor standard deviation exceeded 5%. A statistical classification framework was developed to diagnose cytomegalovirus status using the catalog of TCR beta chain sequences. In a later analysis, V and J genes were assigned by comparing TCR nucleotide sequences against IMGT/GENE-DB human TR gene sequences. A later analysis assigned CDR3 sequences and most-parsimonious VDJ recombination scenarios with the TCRdist pipeline. In a later analysis, each TCR beta chain was defined by its CDR3 amino acid sequence together with its V-gene family, and reads without a unique V-gene family were excluded. A later analysis removed over 500 highly shared, low-generation-probability nucleotide sequences to deal with suspected cross-contamination and a sequencing artifact. For each public chain, a later analysis derived a clonal expansion index from normalized ranks of inferred template counts within each repertoire. A later analysis computed generation probabilities with a VDJ recombination model fitted to out-of-frame rearrangements, and checked the results against IGoR. A later analysis scored TCR-TCR, TCR-HLA and TCR-CMV co-occurrence with hypergeometric tests, applying a repertoire-size bias correction to TCR pairs. To estimate false discovery rates, a later analysis permuted the HLA or CMV assignments 20 times. In a later analysis, co-occurring TCRs were grouped using DBSCAN, and TCRdist sequence similarity was added for clustering within HLA-allele-positive subsets. Repertoires with fewer than 30,000 or more than 120,000 public chains were left out of co-occurrence clustering, as were about five repertoires with anomalous nucleotide sharing. The table comes from immuneACCESS by way of TCRdb, which keeps in-frame sequences with V and J called. Part of the clones is missing from these tables; in studies checked, under half for an unresolved V gene and the rest for unknown reasons. D and trimming come from the DNA, and the V and J calls and clone size come from that table. Here the sample has 45,000 to 75,000 clones; less than 85% occur a single time. 15% to 20% of the sample is in the top ten clones.

What the work shows at the level of the full study, not this receptor alone: A further reported finding was that TCR beta sequences accurately predicted the HLA-A and HLA-B alleles for most subjects in the first cohort. Strong co-occurrence of HLA alleles, especially DR and DQ, made assigning TCR associations to individual alleles difficult. According to a later analysis, most CMV-associated TCR beta chains appeared to be HLA-restricted, and the HLA associations seemed to be driven largely by CMV exposure. Most TCR sequences were observed very rarely across donors, whereas some public TCRs were present in many individuals. A few of the identified cytomegalovirus-associated TCR beta chains were confirmed in vitro to be specific for cytomegalovirus antigens. The presence/absence analyses assumed that sequencing depth was roughly uniform across donors, and that assumption may not be true. For the cohort, immune exposure information was limited to CMV serostatus. V-gene and J-gene trimming of TCR beta chains was associated with a missense DCLRE1C variant in a later genetic analysis, and the association was replicated in an independent cohort. A cluster of highly shared sequence variants was judged likely to represent a technical artifact of the sequencing pipeline. According to the authors, the approach could potentially be generalized to other disease states and immunological phenotypes. An earlier analysis of 587 of the donors showed that most TCR beta V segments appeared in productive rearrangements either about 90% or about 30% of the time, which broadly matched IMGT annotations. Because HLA typing was missing for some donors at each locus, association tests included only the typed subset. In a later analysis, TCR association rates were found to vary across HLA loci, with the most associated TCRs seen for DRB1 alleles and the fewest for HLA-C alleles. Compared with equally common non-associated chains, HLA-associated TCR beta chains in a later analysis were more clonally expanded and had lower generation probabilities. A total of 164 TCR beta chains were listed by the study as associated with cytomegalovirus. Correlated functional status among segregating V segments might reflect linkage disequilibrium, but an unknown experimental factor could not be ruled out. In a later analysis, several top co-occurrence clusters were reported to appear linked to parvovirus B19, influenza, CMV and Epstein-Barr virus. Because the 87-base-pair reads could not distinguish some IMGT-functional V segments, including TRBV6-2 and TRBV6-3, those segments were excluded. Approximately 18 rarely observed V segments, including chromosome 9 orphons, were excluded from the earlier analysis of several hundred of the donors because counts were too low. According to a later genetic analysis, donors in an Asian-associated ancestry cluster had fewer N-insertions in productive TCRs than the roughly 660-donor mean. At a false discovery rate of 0.05, a later analysis linked 15,000 to 20,000 TCR beta sequences to specific HLA alleles. In both the original and validation cohorts, the classifier was reported to diagnose cytomegalovirus status with high specificity and sensitivity. This cohort had only TCR beta chains sequenced, and the lack of alpha or paired-chain data limited which features could be detected.

The cohort was made up of under 800 healthy bone marrow donors. Cohort members were all nominally healthy when sampled, although unrecorded immune exposures were likely present. The donor was CMV seropositive and belonged to the group of 250 to 300 seropositive cohort members. Every donor gave a peripheral blood sample, and the peripheral blood mononuclear cells from that sample were used for TCR beta sequencing. The Qiagen DNeasy Blood Extraction Kit was used to extract genomic DNA from the blood cell samples. In this sample, this clone turned up a few times. The antigen it binds to is not known. No per-base quality is available; no much larger clone lies one base away. Counted from cysteine to phenylalanine, this CDR3 has 15 amino acids. Kept here is only the CDR3 DNA, which spans 45 bases and is read in frame from base 1. CDR1 and CDR2, per the germline V gene, are MGHRA and YSYEKL. Trimming takes 3 bases off V and 6 bases off J; junction bases not matched to a gene: 11.

The chain uses TRBV4-1 and TRBJ2-7; TRBD1 lines up with 7 middle nucleotides. The sequenced sample was PBMCs. The receptor was derived from a woman aged 55-75 years in good health and CMV-seropositive. The CDR3 protein: CASSQTRDSASEQYF. In nucleotides, the sequence is TGCGCCAGCAGCCAGACAAGGGACAGCGCCTCCGAGCAGTACTTC.